These 2 T cell receptor beta chains were all obtained from the same sample, sequenced in a study of T cell changes during pregnancy in multiple sclerosis. Data came from immunoSEQ multiplex PCR; TCRdb stores just in-frame clones and leaves some out. The sample carries around 65,000 clones, around 91% recorded once. This material consisted of peripheral blood, taken in the third trimester of pregnancy. All receptors derive from a female donor in good health, enrolled as a control in a pregnancy study.

J is TRBJ2-1 and V is TRBV5-6; perhaps TRBD2 as D (7 bases). This CDR3 has 17 residues. V lost 4 bases to trimming and J lost 1 base, with 18 bases between them. CDR1 is SGHDT and CDR2 is YYEEEE in the germline V gene. Written as DNA, the CDR3 is TGTGCCAGCAGCCCAGTTGGCGGGGGCATTTCCTACAATGAGCAGTTCTTC. Its translation is CASSPVGGGISYNEQFF.

The V gene is TRBV6-5, the J gene TRBJ1-1; D is undetermined. Trimming left V 2 bases short and J 9 bases short, with 13 bases between. There are 13 residues in the CDR3. Germline V gene sequence: CDR1 MNHEY, CDR2 SVGAGI. CDR3: CASSYGAGYQAFF. DNA for the CDR3: TGTGCCAGCAGTTACGGTGCGGGGTATCAAGCTTTCTTT.